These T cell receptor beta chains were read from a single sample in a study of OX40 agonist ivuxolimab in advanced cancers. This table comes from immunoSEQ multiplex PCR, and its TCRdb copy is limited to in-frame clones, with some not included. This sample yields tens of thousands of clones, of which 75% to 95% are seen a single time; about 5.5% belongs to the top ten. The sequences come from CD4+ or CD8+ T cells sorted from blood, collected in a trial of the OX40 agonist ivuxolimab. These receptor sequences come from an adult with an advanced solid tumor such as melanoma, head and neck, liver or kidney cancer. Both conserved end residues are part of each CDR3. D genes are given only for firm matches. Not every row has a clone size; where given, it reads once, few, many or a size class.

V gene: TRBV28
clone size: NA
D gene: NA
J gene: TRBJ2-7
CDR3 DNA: TGTGCCAGCAGTTTGGTTAGGGGTTGGCTCTACGAGCAGTACTTC
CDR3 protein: CASSLVRGWLYEQYF

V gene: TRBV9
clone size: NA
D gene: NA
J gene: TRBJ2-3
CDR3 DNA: TGTGCCAGCAGCGCTCGCGGGGTTATAGATACGCAGTATTTT
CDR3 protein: CASSARGVIDTQYF

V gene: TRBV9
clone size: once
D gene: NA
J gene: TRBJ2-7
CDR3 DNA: TGTGCCAGCAGCACTGGACAAATCCCCCTCGAGCAGTACTTC
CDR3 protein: CASSTGQIPLEQYF

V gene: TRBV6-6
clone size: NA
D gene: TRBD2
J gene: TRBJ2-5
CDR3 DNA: TGTGCCAGCAGTTTATCGACTAGCGGACAAGAGACCCAGTACTTC
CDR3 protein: CASSLSTSGQETQYF

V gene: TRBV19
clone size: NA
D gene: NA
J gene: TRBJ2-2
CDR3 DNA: TGTGCCAGTAGTCAAGGGACGGAGTCGGGGGAGCTGTTTTTT
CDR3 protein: CASSQGTESGELFF

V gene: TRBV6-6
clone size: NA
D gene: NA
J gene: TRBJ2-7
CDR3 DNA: TGTGCCAGCAGTGCCTGGGGGGACTCCTACGAGCAGTACTTC
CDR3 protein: CASSAWGDSYEQYF

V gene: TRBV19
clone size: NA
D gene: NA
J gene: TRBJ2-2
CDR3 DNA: TGTGCCAGTAGTTTAGGGCAGGGGGGCACCGGGGAGCTGTTTTTT
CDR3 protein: CASSLGQGGTGELFF

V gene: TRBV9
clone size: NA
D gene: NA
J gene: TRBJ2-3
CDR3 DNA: TGTGCCAGCAGCGTAGCAGGGCTTAGCACAGATACGCAGTATTTT
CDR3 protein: CASSVAGLSTDTQYF

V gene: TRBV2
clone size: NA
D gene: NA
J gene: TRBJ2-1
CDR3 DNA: TGTGCCAGCAGCGCGACTACTACCTACAATGAGCAGTTCTTC
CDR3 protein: CASSATTTYNEQFF

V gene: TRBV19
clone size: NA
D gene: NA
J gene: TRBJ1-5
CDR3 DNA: TGTGCCAGTAATGCCCAAATGGATGGGTACAATCAGCCCCAGCATTTT
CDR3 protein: CASNAQMDGYNQPQHF

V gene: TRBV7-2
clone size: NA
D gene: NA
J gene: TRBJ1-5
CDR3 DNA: TGTGCCAGCAGCTTAGTGGAGTCTCCCAATCAGCCCCAGCATTTT
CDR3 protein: CASSLVESPNQPQHF

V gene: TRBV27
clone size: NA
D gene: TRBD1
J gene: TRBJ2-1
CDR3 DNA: TGTGCCAGCATGTCGGGACAGAGTTACAATGAGCAGTTCTTC
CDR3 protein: CASMSGQSYNEQFF

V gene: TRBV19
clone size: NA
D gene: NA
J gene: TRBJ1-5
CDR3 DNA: TGTGCGTCCCAAGATCGCGCTTATAGCAATCAGCCCCAGCATTTT
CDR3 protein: CASQDRAYSNQPQHF

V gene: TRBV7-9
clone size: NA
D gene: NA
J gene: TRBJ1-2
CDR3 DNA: TGTGCCAGCACCTCACGGGAGAACTATGGCTACACCTTC
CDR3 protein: CASTSRENYGYTF

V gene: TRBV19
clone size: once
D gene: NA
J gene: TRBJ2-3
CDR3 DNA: TGTGCCAGTAGTATAGAAAGGAGGGTCACAGATACGCAGTATTTT
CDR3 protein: CASSIERRVTDTQYF